The sequence of this T cell receptor (beta chain) was determined in a study of spatial heterogeneity in lung cancer. Across the study: More than nine raw reads, on average, carried each unique TCR and UMI combination.

Findings of the study overall: Resection blood, more than follow-up blood, showed ubiquitous expanded tumor TCRs.

Time point noted: sample taken at primary tumor resection. Sequencing was performed on whole RNA extracted from tumor and nontumor lung tissue, or from frozen PBMC, and the material was left unsorted. Samples were donated by 72 untreated early-stage non-small cell lung cancer patients. With respect to this clonotype: The target antigen is unknown.

Individually, TCR cDNA molecules were each labelled with a unique molecular identifier. TCRdb re-called the 5' RACE reads with MiXCR, one entry per CDR3 protein. The sample includes almost 75,000 distinct CDR3 sequences, roughly 13% seen only once; the top ten take 5.5% to 7.5%. The V gene lost 3 bases and the J gene lost 0 bases, with 9 bases spanning the gap. Germline lookup yields CDR1 SGHTA and CDR2 FQGNSA. This CDR3 spans 14 amino acids. The source of this sequence is a male donor with early-stage non-small cell lung cancer. The source material was PBMCs, sampled at surgery. The rearrangement joins TRBV7-2 to TRBJ2-7; no clear D. The CDR3 DNA reads TGTGCCAGCAGCTTGGTTCAGAGCTCCTACGAGCAGTACTTC. Its translation is CASSLVQSSYEQYF. The entire variable domain, with the rest obtained from reference TRBV7-2 and TRBJ2-7, is as follows: GAGVSQSPSNKVTEKGKDVELRCDPISGHTALYWYRQSLGQGLEFLIYFQGNSAPDKSGLPSDRFSAERTGGSVSTLTIQRTQQEDSAVYLCASSLVQSSYEQYFGPGTRLTVT.